This TCR beta chain originates from a study of regulatory T cells in long-lasting Graves disease. Study-level points and caveats: There were preferences for TRBV28, TRBJ1-2 and TRBJ2-5 in persistent disease.

Time point indicated: newly diagnosed GD, antithyroid drugs for less than 3 months. Isolated PBMC RNA provided the starting material for the TCR library. Both iRepertoire HTBI primers and Arm-PCR of CDR3 regions were used to build the TCR beta libraries. Original methodology: Identification yielded about 66 TRBV and more than 12 TRBJ segments across samples. TCRdb reprocessed the multiplex PCR reads with MiXCR, giving one entry per CDR3 protein. The V and J calls were not made by the authors but by TCRdb's processing. The repertoire includes hundreds of thousands of distinct CDR3 sequences, less than 20% of them detected once, and around 18% sits in the top ten. Germline CDR1 is MNHEY and CDR2 is SVGEGT. This CDR3 contains 17 residues. Unmatched junction bases numbered 11, after V lost 5 bases and J lost 3 bases. As regards this clonotype: What it binds is not known.

These data were also filed under a second study, of T cells in Graves' hyperthyroidism and ophthalmopathy. As that report states: Ophthalmopathy and stable hyperthyroidism were separated by a 13 V-J model.

The TCR sequence derives from a woman in her 30s with Graves disease. Source: peripheral blood mononuclear cells (PBMCs), taken at new diagnosis, from a patient treated with antithyroid drugs. This chain uses TRBV6-2 or TRBV6-3 with TRBJ1-3, with 9 bases identical to TRBD1. The CDR3 coding sequence is TGTGCCAGCAGTGAGTGGGGGACAGGGACAATTGGAAACACCATATATTTT. It translates to CASSEWGTGTIGNTIYF.